The clone carrying this T cell receptor beta chain was counted many times. Its target is unknown. Via MiXCR, TCRdb re-called the RACE reads, giving one row per CDR3 protein. The sample has roughly 140,000 distinct CDR3 sequences; 12% are singletons. The sample originates from a study of human T cells and chemical hapten exposure. Background on the study: Readings were taken at 6 days from patch tests that had applied 0.01% DPC to the upper back. Women made up most patients, who had alopecia areata, totalis or universalis.

CDR3 length: 14 amino acids. In germline, CDR1 is SEHNR, CDR2 FQNEAQ (reference sequence). With 5 bases clipped from V and 4 bases from J, the junction kept 7 bases outside the gene matches. Broader study findings: Since the donors had alopecia, their immune response may not be the same as that of healthy people.

As to time point: patch test 2, 6 weeks after DPC sensitization. Treatment specified: therapeutic diphenylcyclopropenone sensitization with weekly scalp DPC. Total RNA came from unfractionated whole blood. This TCR was recovered from a woman aged 45 to 65 with alopecia areata. Some clones in this sample may be carry-over from other donors' samples. The sequencing used whole blood, collected in connection with sensitization to the hapten diphenylcyclopropenone (DPC). This sequence joins TRBV7-9 and TRBJ2-5; 7 nucleotides agree with TRBD1. The CDR3 here is CASSADRVTETQYF. The CDR3 coding sequence is TGTGCCAGCAGCGCAGACAGGGTCACAGAGACCCAGTACTTC.